This TCR beta chain was captured in a study of patients with pleural tuberculosis. The CDR3 contains 12 residues. V lost 1 base and J lost 11, with 12 bases in between. The germline V gene has CDR1 DFQATT and CDR2 SNEGSKA (reference sequence). TCRdb passed the reads through MiXCR, listing each CDR3 protein once. The profile covers 25,000 to 30,000 distinct CDR3 sequences, with 18% appearing a single time and 3.5% to 4.5% taken by the ten largest. This clonotype showed up many times. A clone one base away is much larger, so this may be a read error. The chain carries TRBV20-1 and TRBJ2-1; no reliable D call. This sequence originates from a human donor with pleural tuberculosis. Sequenced sample: peripheral blood. The CDR3: CSARGVKYKQFF. The CDR3 nucleotides are TGCAGTGCTAGAGGTGTAAAATATAAGCAGTTCTTC.